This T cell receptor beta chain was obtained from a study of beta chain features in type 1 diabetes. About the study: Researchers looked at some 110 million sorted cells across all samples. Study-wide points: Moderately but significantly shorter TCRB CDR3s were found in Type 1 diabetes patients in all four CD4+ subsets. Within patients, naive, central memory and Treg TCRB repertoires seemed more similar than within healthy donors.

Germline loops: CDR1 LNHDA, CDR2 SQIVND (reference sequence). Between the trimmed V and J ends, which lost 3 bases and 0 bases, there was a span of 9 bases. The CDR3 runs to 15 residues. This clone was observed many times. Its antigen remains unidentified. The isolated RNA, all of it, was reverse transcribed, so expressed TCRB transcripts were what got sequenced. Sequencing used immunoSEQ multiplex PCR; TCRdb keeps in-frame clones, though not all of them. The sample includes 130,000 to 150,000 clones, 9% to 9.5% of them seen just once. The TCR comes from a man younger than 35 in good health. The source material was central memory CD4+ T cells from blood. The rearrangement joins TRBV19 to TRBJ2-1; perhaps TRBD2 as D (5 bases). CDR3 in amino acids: CASSMDSLSYNEQFF. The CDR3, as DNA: TGTGCCAGTAGTATGGACTCACTCTCCTACAATGAGCAGTTCTTC.